One sample yielded the 29 T cell receptor beta chains listed below, sequenced in a study of T cell responses to AZD1222 COVID-19 vaccine. Assay: immunoSEQ multiplex PCR; the TCRdb copy retains only in-frame clones and omits some. The table shows about 140,000 clones, with roughly 90% occurring only once. Specimen: peripheral blood, collected on day 0 of AZD1222 vaccination. These TCRs come from an adult in good health.

The V gene is TRBV3-1 (or the pseudogene TRBV3-2), the J gene TRBJ2-2; no clear D. The germline gives CDR1 LGHDT, CDR2 YNNKEL (reference sequence). The CDR3 is made up of 15 amino acids. Between the trimmed V and J ends, which lost 3 bases and 6 bases, there was a span of 14 bases. The CDR3 DNA reads TGTGCCAGCAGCCAGTATGGGTCAGTGCCCGGGGAGCTGTTTTTT. This codes for CASSQYGSVPGELFF.

The gene calls are TRBV5-8 and TRBJ1-1; D perhaps matches TRBD1 (5 bases). The V gene's germline CDR1 is SGHTS and CDR2 YDEGEE. With 7 bases removed from V and 7 bases from J, the gap between germline ends came to 11 bases. The CDR3 runs 11 residues. The CDR3 reads CASLTVSEAFF. The CDR3 nucleotides are TGTGCCAGCCTGACAGTGAGTGAAGCTTTCTTT. The full variable domain, rest sourced from reference TRBV5-8 and TRBJ1-1, is EAGVTQSPTHLIKTRGQQATLRCSPISGHTSVYWYQQALGLGLQFLLWYDEGEERNRGNFPPRFSGRQFPNYSSELNVNALELEDSALYLCASLTVSEAFFGQGTRLTVV.

The V gene is TRBV4-1, the J gene TRBJ1-3, with D uncertain. The CDR3 covers 15 residues. Trimming removed 0 bases from V and 3 bases from J, with 9 bases in between. Germline V gives CDR1 MGHRA, CDR2 YSYEKL. CDR3 region: CASSQESGFGNTIYF. The DNA for the CDR3 is TGCGCCAGCAGCCAAGAAAGCGGGTTTGGAAACACCATATATTTT.

The V gene is TRBV19, the J gene TRBJ1-5; D might be TRBD1 (5 bases). The germline V gene encodes CDR1 LNHDA and CDR2 SQIVND (reference sequence). The ends were cut back, 6 bases at V and 1 base at J, with 10 bases in the middle. This CDR3 is 14 amino acids long. CDR3 sequence (DNA): TGTGCCAGTAGACGGTGGGGCAGCAATCAGCCCCAGCATTTT. This codes for CASRRWGSNQPQHF. The variable domain in full, completed from reference TRBV19 and TRBJ1-5, reads DGGITQSPKYLFRKEGQNVTLSCEQNLNHDAMYWYRQDPGQGLRLIYYSQIVNDFQKGDIAEGYSVSREKKESFPLTVTSAQKNPTAFYLCASRRWGSNQPQHFGDGTRLSIL.

Only one count was recorded for this clone. The chain is built from TRBV28 and TRBJ2-7; weak D call: TRBD2 (7 bases). Looked up from germline, CDR1 is MDHEN and CDR2 is SYDVKM. Trimming pared 9 bases from V and 7 bases from J, leaving 25 bases between. This CDR3 has 15 amino acids. The CDR3 protein is CARTPVWGGAREQYF. The CDR3, as DNA: TGTGCCAGGACCCCCGTATGGGGGGGGGCGCGAGAGCAGTACTTC.

The sample holds one count of this clone. The rearrangement links TRBV19 to TRBJ2-3, with TRBD1 matching 10 bases. The V gene's germline CDR1 is LNHDA and CDR2 SQIVND (reference sequence). The CDR3 runs 15 residues. Unmatched junction bases numbered 0, after V lost 3 bases and J lost 0 bases. The CDR3 region is CASSMGQGSTDTQYF. The CDR3 region has the DNA TGTGCCAGTAGTATGGGACAGGGGAGCACAGATACGCAGTATTTT.

V and J are TRBV14 and TRBJ1-6; D is unresolved. V was cut by 4 bases and J by 12 bases, with 7 bases left in between. CDR1 and CDR2 (germline): SGHDN, FVKESK. The CDR3 is 11 amino acids. The CDR3 is CASSLLGPLHF. The CDR3 DNA is TGTGCCAGCAGCCTCCTGGGACCCCTCCACTTT.

The rearrangement uses TRBV4-1 and TRBJ1-1, with D tentatively TRBD1 (5 bases). The CDR3 is 15 residues long. Trimming stripped 3 bases from V and 4 bases from J, with 15 bases between. Germline assignment: CDR1 MGHRA and CDR2 YSYEKL. CDR3 sequence (DNA): TGCGCCAGCAGCCAGGATCCGGCGGGGGGCACTGAAGCTTTCTTT. This sequence encodes CASSQDPAGGTEAFF.

The chain recombines TRBV6-5 with TRBJ1-2; 10 bases map to TRBD1. The CDR3 is made up of 15 amino acids. The germline CDR1 and CDR2 sequences are MNHEY and SVGAGI. The ends lost 6 bases at V and 5 bases at J; junction bases unmatched: 9. CDR3 coding DNA: TGTGCCAGCAGCCGAAGACAGGGGGCGCGTTATGGCTACACCTTC. As protein: CASSRRQGARYGYTF.

This chain links TRBV12-1 with TRBJ2-3; TRBD2 reflects the table's D call only, with no check against the DNA. TRBV12-1 is a documented pseudogene. The CDR3 extends over 21 amino acids. CDR3 sequence reads: CASSPNGVGSGEIADTDTQYF. In DNA, the CDR3 is TGTGCCAGCAGCCCCAACGGGGTGGGTAGCGGGGAGATAGCTGACACAGATACGCAGTATTTT.

The rearrangement links TRBV11-1 to TRBJ2-1; D is uncertain. CDR3 length equals 11 residues. Trimming removed 5 bases at V and 4 bases at J, with 3 bases between. Germline CDR1 SGHAT, CDR2 FQDESV (reference sequence). The CDR3 nucleotides are TGTGCCAGCAGCCGATACAATGAGCAGTTCTTC. This gives the protein CASSRYNEQFF.

The genes are TRBV28 and TRBJ2-7, with 10 positions matching TRBD2. V trimming: 5 bases; J trimming: 2 bases; junction bases outside the gene matches: 6. Germline V gene data show CDR1 as MDHEN and CDR2 as SYDVKM. The CDR3 consists of 15 residues. The DNA for the CDR3 is TGTGCCAGCAGTCCCTGGACTAGCGGAACCTACGAGCAGTACTTC. Translating gives CASSPWTSGTYEQYF. Supplemented by reference TRBV28 and TRBJ2-7, the full variable domain reads DVKVTQSSRYLVKRTGEKVFLECVQDMDHENMFWYRQDPGLGLRLIYFSYDVKMKEKGDIPEGYSVSREKKERFSLILESASTNQTSMYLCASSPWTSGTYEQYFGPGTRLTVT.

The chain is built from TRBV3-1 (or the pseudogene TRBV3-2) and TRBJ1-5; perhaps TRBD1 as D (5 bases). V was shortened by 1 base and J by 2 bases, with 6 bases between the two germline ends. The CDR3 runs 14 residues. Germline V lookup: CDR1 LGHDT, CDR2 YNNKEL (reference sequence). CDR3 residues: CASSQATGNQPQHF. In DNA form, the CDR3 reads TGTGCCAGCAGCCAAGCGACAGGCAATCAGCCCCAGCATTTT.

The chain joins TRBV9 to TRBJ2-1; 8 bases match TRBD1. This CDR3 comprises 16 residues. J lost 2 bases, V lost 0 bases, and 4 bases had no gene match. CDR1 is SGDLS, CDR2 YYNGEE, per germline. In nucleotides, the CDR3 is TGTGCCAGCAGCGTAGGTGGGGGACAGGCCTACAATGAGCAGTTCTTC. This codes for CASSVGGGQAYNEQFF.

There are a few counts of this clone. V and J are TRBV18 and TRBJ2-1, with TRBD2 identical over 13 bases. Germline trimming cut 7 bases from V and 8 bases from J; bases unmatched to any gene: 8. CDR1 and CDR2 from the germline V gene are KGHSH and LQKENI. CDR3 length: 15 residues. The CDR3 loop reads CASLTRLAGGDEQFF. The CDR3 DNA reads as TGTGCCAGCTTGACCCGACTAGCGGGGGGAGATGAGCAGTTCTTC.

This clone has only a few counts. The CDR3 DNA reads as TGTGCCAGCAGTCCCTCGGGGAGCTCCTACAATGAGCAGTTCTTC. Translating it yields CASSPSGSSYNEQFF. V and J are TRBV6-2 or TRBV6-3 and TRBJ2-1, with a tentative D call TRBD2 (5 bases). V was trimmed by 5 bases and J by 0 bases, leaving 11 bases between them. The germline gives CDR1 MNHEY, CDR2 SVGEGT. The CDR3 is made up of 15 amino acids.

In this sample, this clone turned up once. The gene calls are TRBV6-4 and TRBJ1-1; D call uncertain. The CDR3 is 13 residues long. Germline V CDR1 and CDR2: MRHNA, SNTAGT. V was clipped by 0 bases and J by 4 bases, with 6 bases between them. DNA of the CDR3: TGTGCCAGCAGTGACTCGCAGACCACTGAAGCTTTCTTT. Amino acid sequence: CASSDSQTTEAFF.

The CDR3 DNA follows: TGTGCCAGCAGTTTCACAGGAGCTGGCTACACCTTC. Encoded protein: CASSFTGAGYTF. This chain links TRBV12-3 or TRBV12-4 with TRBJ1-2, with D perhaps matching TRBD1 (5 bases). Trimming took off 3 bases at V and 7 bases at J, with 9 bases between the two ends. The CDR3 is made up of 12 amino acids.

CDR3 bases: TGTGCCAGCAGTCCCGGCCTCGACGCCTCCTACGAGCAGTACTTC. Its translation is CASSPGLDASYEQYF. This rearrangement joins TRBV27 to TRBJ2-7; no definite D call. This CDR3 is built from 15 residues. Germline CDR1 is MNHEY and CDR2 is SMNVEV (reference sequence). Trimming left V 5 bases short and J 0 bases short, with 14 bases between.

Only one count was recorded for this clone. V and J are TRBV5-1 and TRBJ1-2; TRBD1 matches at 8 bases. The CDR3 totals 13 residues. V dropped 6 bases and J dropped 8; count of bases not matched to a gene: 9. The germline CDR1 and CDR2 sequences are SGHRS and YFSETQ. CDR3 amino acids: CASKPSGGWGYTF. Here the CDR3 DNA reads TGCGCCAGCAAACCTTCAGGGGGCTGGGGCTACACCTTC.

In DNA form, the CDR3 reads TGTGCCAGCAGCTTGGAAGGGACAGGGTATAGCAATCAGCCCCAGCATTTT. It translates to CASSLEGTGYSNQPQHF. V gene TRBV28 combines with J gene TRBJ1-5, with 9 nucleotides matching TRBD1. CDR1 and CDR2 from the germline V gene are MDHEN and SYDVKM. The CDR3 length is 17 residues. With V trimmed by 6 bases and J by 0 bases, 9 bases remained unmatched.

The chain is built from TRBV7-9 and TRBJ1-6, with D possibly TRBD1 on 5 matching bases. V was pared by 4 bases and J by 6 bases, with 16 bases between. Germline V gene data show CDR1 as SEHNR and CDR2 as FQNEAQ (reference sequence). This CDR3 contains 16 residues. The CDR3 DNA follows: TGTGCCAGCAGCTCCCCGCGGGGGAACCTTAATTCACCCCTCCACTTT. It specifies CASSSPRGNLNSPLHF.

The chain combines TRBV25-1 with TRBJ1-4; maybe TRBD1 (5 bases). There are 12 residues in the CDR3. CDR1 is MGHDK and CDR2 is SYGVNS in the germline V gene. V was shortened by 6 bases and J by 7 bases, with 9 bases between the two germline ends. CDR3 protein: CASRAGVEKLFF. Here the CDR3 DNA reads TGTGCCAGCAGGGCGGGGGTTGAAAAACTGTTTTTT.

The chain links TRBV5-6 to TRBJ2-3, with D possibly matching TRBD1 (6 bases). Germline CDR1 reads SGHDT; CDR2 reads YYEEEE. The CDR3 contains 17 residues. Between the trimmed V and J ends, which lost 4 bases and 2 bases, there was a span of 20 bases. The CDR3 region has the DNA TGTGCCAGCAGCGATTGGGGACAACCAATTAACACAGATACGCAGTATTTT. Translated, it gives CASSDWGQPINTDTQYF.

This clone has only one observation. The chain is built from TRBV5-6 and TRBJ1-5; 7 nucleotides line up with TRBD1. This CDR3 has 16 residues. The trim removed 10 bases at V and 4 bases at J, leaving 17 bases unmatched. The germline CDR1 and CDR2 sequences are SGHDT and YYEEEE. CDR3 residues: CAGSRHRGWGNQPQHF. The DNA for the CDR3 is TGTGCCGGCTCGCGCCACAGGGGTTGGGGGAATCAGCCCCAGCATTTT.

This rearrangement joins TRBV27 to TRBJ2-7, with D possibly TRBD1 on 6 matching bases. The germline V gene has CDR1 MNHEY and CDR2 SMNVEV (reference sequence). V lost 1 base, J lost 2 bases, and 12 bases lay in between. There are 15 residues in the CDR3. The CDR3 is CASSLFPRDTYEQYF. CDR3 DNA: TGTGCCAGCAGTTTATTCCCCCGGGACACCTACGAGCAGTACTTC.

J is TRBJ2-1 and V is TRBV5-5; possible D gene TRBD2, 5 bases. V lost 1 base to trimming and J lost 10 bases, with 15 bases between them. The CDR3 has 14 residues. CDR1 is SGHKS, CDR2 YYEKEE, per germline (reference sequence). DNA for the CDR3: TGTGCCAGCAGCTTGATCTTCGGACTGGCAGAGCAGTTCTTC. Translating it yields CASSLIFGLAEQFF.

This clone has a single count. The chain has TRBV2 and TRBJ2-7, with D tentatively TRBD1 (5 bases). V was trimmed by 8 bases and J by 1 base, leaving 15 bases between them. The germline V gene has CDR1 SNHLY and CDR2 FYNNEI. The CDR3 is 14 residues long. CDR3 DNA: TGTGCCAGCTCCTCTCTCGACAGTTCCTACGAGCAGTACTTC. It yields the protein CASSSLDSSYEQYF.

The J gene is TRBJ1-1, the V gene TRBV4-1; D is unresolved. CDR3 size: 17 residues. Germline V gene data show CDR1 as MGHRA and CDR2 as YSYEKL. V was cut by 3 bases and J by 6 bases, with 23 bases left in between. For the CDR3, the DNA is TGCGCCAGCAGCCACGATAAGGGCCGTAGGTTCGGGGCTGAAGCTTTCTTT. It codes for CASSHDKGRRFGAEAFF.